Listed below are T cell receptor beta chains from one sample, sequenced in a study of blood T cell repertoires in COVID-19. Repertoires were generated with immunoSEQ multiplex PCR, while TCRdb's copy carries only in-frame clones and drops some. The table shows 110,000 to 150,000 clones, with 84% occurring only once. The sample consisted of peripheral blood. Receptor source: a woman at least 80 years old in a cohort sampled during active or convalescent COVID-19. Each CDR3 is given with its conserved first and last residue. The order of the fields is CDR3 protein, CDR3 DNA, clone size, J gene, V gene, CDR3 length, D gene. The D gene is left open where the match is weak. Not all rows give a size; the values are once, few, many and, for expanded clones, a class.

CASSKARLAGGRGGELFF	TGTGCCAGCAGCAAAGCGCGGCTAGCGGGGGGGCGTGGCGGGGAGCTGTTTTTT	-	TRBJ2-2	TRBV21-1	18	-
CASSFRGGGFNSPLHF	TGTGCCAGCAGCTTCAGGGGCGGGGGGTTTAATTCACCCCTCCACTTT	-	TRBJ1-6	TRBV5-4	16	-
CASSPVGGTYPEMF	TGCGCCAGCAGCCCGGTGGGGGGGACCTACCCCGAGATGTTT	once	TRBJ1-1	TRBV5-1	14	-
CASSEGGRGRTNEKLFF	TGTGCCAGCAGTGAAGGTGGCAGGGGGCGAACTAATGAAAAACTGTTTTTT	-	TRBJ1-4	TRBV6-1	17	TRBD1
CASSRDFSNQPQHF	TGTGCCAGCAGCCGGGACTTTAGCAATCAGCCCCAGCATTTT	-	TRBJ1-5	TRBV28	14	-
CASREIISNQPQHF	TGTGCCAGCAGAGAGATTATTAGCAATCAGCCCCAGCATTTT	-	TRBJ1-5	TRBV28	14	-
CASSILQGIRNNEQFF	TGTGCCAGCAGCATATTACAGGGGATACGGAACAATGAGCAGTTCTTC	-	TRBJ2-1	TRBV7-9	16	TRBD1
CASSGQTGSVSGANVLTF	TGCGCCAGCAGCGGCCAGACAGGGTCTGTTTCTGGGGCCAACGTCCTGACTTTC	-	TRBJ2-6	TRBV5-1	18	TRBD1
CASSPGTGNQPQHF	TGTGCCAGCAGCCCAGGGACAGGGAATCAGCCCCAGCATTTT	-	TRBJ1-5	TRBV3-1/TRBV3-2	14	TRBD1
CASSLGTVGTQYF	TGTGCCAGCAGCTTAGGGACAGTAGGGACCCAGTACTTC	-	TRBJ2-5	TRBV7-9	13	-
CASSRPGPLTYNSPLHF	TGTGCCAGTAGTCGCCCGGGTCCTCTCACTTATAATTCACCCCTCCACTTT	once	TRBJ1-6	TRBV19	17	-
CASSLQGASYNEQFF	TGCGCCAGCAGCCTACAGGGAGCCTCCTACAATGAGCAGTTCTTC	-	TRBJ2-1	TRBV5-1	15	-
CASSPPGQAFEDEQFF	TGTGCCAGCAGCCCTCCGGGACAGGCTTTTGAGGATGAGCAGTTCTTC	-	TRBJ2-1	TRBV5-4	16	TRBD1
CASSLGGVRYEQFF	TGTGCCAGCAGTTTAGGCGGGGTTCGTTATGAGCAGTTCTTC	-	TRBJ2-1	TRBV28	14	-
CASSQGARETQYF	TGTGCCAGCAGCCAGGGGGCGCGGGAGACCCAGTACTTC	-	TRBJ2-5	TRBV3-1/TRBV3-2	13	-